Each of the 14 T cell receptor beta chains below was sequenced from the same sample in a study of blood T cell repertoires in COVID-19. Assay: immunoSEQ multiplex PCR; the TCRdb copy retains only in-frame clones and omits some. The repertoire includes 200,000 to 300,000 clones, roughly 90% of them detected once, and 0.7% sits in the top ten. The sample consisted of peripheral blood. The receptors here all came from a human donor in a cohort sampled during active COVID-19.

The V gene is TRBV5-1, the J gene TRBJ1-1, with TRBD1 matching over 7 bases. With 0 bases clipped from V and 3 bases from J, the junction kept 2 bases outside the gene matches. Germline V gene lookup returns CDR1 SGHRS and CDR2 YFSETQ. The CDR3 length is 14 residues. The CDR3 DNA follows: TGCGCCAGCAGCTTGGCCACAGGGGACACTGAAGCTTTCTTT. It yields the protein CASSLATGDTEAFF.

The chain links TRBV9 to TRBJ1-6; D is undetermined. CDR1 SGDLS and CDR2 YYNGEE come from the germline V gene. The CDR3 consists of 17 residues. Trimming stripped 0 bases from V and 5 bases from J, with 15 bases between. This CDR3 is CASSVDPPGINNSPLHF. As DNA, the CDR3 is TGTGCCAGCAGCGTAGACCCTCCAGGTATTAATAATTCACCCCTCCACTTT.

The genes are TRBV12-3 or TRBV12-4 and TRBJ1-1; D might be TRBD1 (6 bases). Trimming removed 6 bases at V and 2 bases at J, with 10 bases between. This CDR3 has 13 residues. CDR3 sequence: CASRGQRNTEAFF. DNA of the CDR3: TGTGCCAGCAGAGGACAGAGAAACACTGAAGCTTTCTTT.

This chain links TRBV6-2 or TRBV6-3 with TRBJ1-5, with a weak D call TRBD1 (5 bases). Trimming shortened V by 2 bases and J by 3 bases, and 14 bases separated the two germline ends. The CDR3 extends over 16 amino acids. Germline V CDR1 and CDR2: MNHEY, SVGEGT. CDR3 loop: CASSYPSDRYNQPQHF. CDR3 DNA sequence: TGTGCCAGCAGTTACCCCTCCGACAGATACAATCAGCCCCAGCATTTT.

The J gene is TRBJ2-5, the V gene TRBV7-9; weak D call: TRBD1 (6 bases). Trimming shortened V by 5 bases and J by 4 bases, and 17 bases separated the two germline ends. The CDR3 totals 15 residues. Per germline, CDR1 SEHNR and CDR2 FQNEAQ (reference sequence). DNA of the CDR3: TGTGCCAGCAGCCCTAAAGGGGGTGGGGGAGAGACCCAGTACTTC. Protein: CASSPKGGGGETQYF.

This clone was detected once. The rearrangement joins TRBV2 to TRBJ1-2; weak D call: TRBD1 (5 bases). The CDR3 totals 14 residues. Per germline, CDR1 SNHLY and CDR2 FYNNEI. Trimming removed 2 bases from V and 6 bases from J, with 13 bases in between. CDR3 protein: CASSENRLLNGYTF. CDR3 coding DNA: TGTGCCAGCAGTGAAAACAGGCTCCTCAATGGCTACACCTTC.

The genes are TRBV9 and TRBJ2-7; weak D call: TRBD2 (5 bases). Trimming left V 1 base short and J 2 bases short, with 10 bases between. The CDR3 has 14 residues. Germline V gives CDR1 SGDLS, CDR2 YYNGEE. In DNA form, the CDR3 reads TGTGCCAGCAGCGTATTGGACTCACCCTACGAGCAGTACTTC. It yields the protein CASSVLDSPYEQYF.

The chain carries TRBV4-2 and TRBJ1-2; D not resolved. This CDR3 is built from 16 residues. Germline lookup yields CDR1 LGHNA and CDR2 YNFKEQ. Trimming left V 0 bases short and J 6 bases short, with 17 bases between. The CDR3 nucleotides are TGTGCCAGCAGCCAAGAGGTGTCGGAGGAGGCTGATGGCTACACCTTC. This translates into CASSQEVSEEADGYTF.

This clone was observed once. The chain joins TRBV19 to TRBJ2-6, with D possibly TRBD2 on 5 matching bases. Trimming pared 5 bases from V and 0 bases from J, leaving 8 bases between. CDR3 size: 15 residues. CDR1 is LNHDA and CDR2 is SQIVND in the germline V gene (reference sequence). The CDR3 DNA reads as TGTGCCAGTAGTCGGAGGTCCTCTGGGGCCAACGTCCTGACTTTC. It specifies CASSRRSSGANVLTF.

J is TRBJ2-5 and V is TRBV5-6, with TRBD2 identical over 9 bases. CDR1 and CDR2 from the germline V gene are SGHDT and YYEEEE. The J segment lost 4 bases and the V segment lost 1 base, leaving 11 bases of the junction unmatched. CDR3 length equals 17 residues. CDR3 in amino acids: CASSLWLWRGGRETQYF. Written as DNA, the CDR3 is TGTGCCAGCAGCTTGTGGCTCTGGCGGGGGGGACGAGAGACCCAGTACTTC.

CDR3 loop: CASSYGGVGAENTEAFF. The CDR3, as DNA: TGTGCCAGCAGCTACGGGGGGGTTGGTGCTGAGAACACTGAAGCTTTCTTT. The chain is built from TRBV4-2 and TRBJ1-1; maybe TRBD1 (5 bases). This CDR3 contains 17 residues. In germline, CDR1 is LGHNA, CDR2 YNFKEQ. V gave up 5 bases and J gave up 1 base, with 20 bases separating them.

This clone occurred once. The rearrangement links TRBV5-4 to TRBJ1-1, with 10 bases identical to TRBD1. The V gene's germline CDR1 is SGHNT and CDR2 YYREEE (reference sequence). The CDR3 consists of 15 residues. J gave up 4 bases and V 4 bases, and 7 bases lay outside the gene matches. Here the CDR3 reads CASSPGGTGVTEAFF. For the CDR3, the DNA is TGTGCCAGCAGCCCGGGTGGGACAGGGGTCACTGAAGCTTTCTTT. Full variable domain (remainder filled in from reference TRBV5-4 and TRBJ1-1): ETGVTQSPTHLIKTRGQQVTLRCSSQSGHNTVSWYQQALGQGPQFIFQYYREEENGRGNFPPRFSGLQFPNYSSELNVNALELDDSALYLCASSPGGTGVTEAFFGQGTRLTVV.

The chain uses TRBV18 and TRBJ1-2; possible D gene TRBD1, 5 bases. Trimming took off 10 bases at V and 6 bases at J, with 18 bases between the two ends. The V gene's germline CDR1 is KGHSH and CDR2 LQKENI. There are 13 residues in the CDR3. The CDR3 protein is CATSVKWGDGYTF. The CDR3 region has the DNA TGTGCCACCTCCGTGAAGTGGGGCGATGGCTACACCTTC.

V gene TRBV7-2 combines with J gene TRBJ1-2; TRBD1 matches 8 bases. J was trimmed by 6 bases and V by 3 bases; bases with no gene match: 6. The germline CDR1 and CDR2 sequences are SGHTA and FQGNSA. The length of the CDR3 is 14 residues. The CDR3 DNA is TGTGCCAGCAGCTTTATGCCCAGGGGGCATGGCTACACCTTC. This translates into CASSFMPRGHGYTF. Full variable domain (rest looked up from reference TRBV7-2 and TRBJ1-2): GAGVSQSPSNKVTEKGKDVELRCDPISGHTALYWYRQSLGQGLEFLIYFQGNSAPDKSGLPSDRFSAERTGGSVSTLTIQRTQQEDSAVYLCASSFMPRGHGYTFGSGTRLTVV.